The next 17 T cell receptor beta chains were all read from a single sample in a study of blood T cell repertoires in COVID-19. Clones were read by immunoSEQ multiplex PCR, and TCRdb kept only the in-frame ones, dropping some. Of about 30,000 clones listed, about 80% are singletons. Sequenced: peripheral blood. These receptors originate from a human donor in a cohort sampled during active COVID-19.

The CDR3 here is CASSIGADSSQETQYF. The CDR3 region has the DNA TGTGCCAGTAGTATAGGGGCGGACAGTTCTCAAGAGACCCAGTACTTC. The rearrangement joins TRBV19 to TRBJ2-5; tentatively, D is TRBD1 (6 bases). CDR3 length equals 16 residues. CDR1 and CDR2 from the germline V gene are LNHDA and SQIVND (reference sequence). The V and J ends lost 1 base and 2 bases respectively, with 14 bases between them.

The chain combines TRBV10-1 with TRBJ2-3; 9 nucleotides line up with TRBD2. The germline CDR1 and CDR2 sequences are WNHNN and SYGVQD (reference sequence). CDR3 length: 14 amino acids. V was pared by 8 bases and J by 1 base, with 4 bases of the junction left unmatched. The CDR3 DNA reads TGCGCCAGCTCCTCTAGCGGGGGCACAGATACGCAGTATTTT. This codes for CASSSSGGTDTQYF.

The genes are TRBV4-1 and TRBJ1-5, with D possibly TRBD1 on 5 matching bases. The CDR3 covers 15 residues. CDR1 is MGHRA and CDR2 is YSYEKL in the germline V gene. V was shortened by 0 bases and J by 7 bases, with 13 bases between the two germline ends. The CDR3 DNA reads as TGCGCCAGCAGCCAAGACGGAACAGGCGGACAGCCCCAGCATTTT. This gives the protein CASSQDGTGGQPQHF.

The V call is TRBV27, the J call TRBJ2-7; TRBD1 aligns across 7 bases. The length of the CDR3 is 17 residues. With 2 bases clipped from V and 2 bases from J, the junction kept 12 bases outside the gene matches. Germline V gene sequence: CDR1 MNHEY, CDR2 SMNVEV (reference sequence). This CDR3 is CASSLNPEQGRTYEQYF. CDR3 nucleotide sequence: TGTGCCAGCAGTTTAAACCCCGAACAGGGGAGAACCTACGAGCAGTACTTC.

The chain employs TRBV29-1 and TRBJ2-7; TRBD1 aligns across 8 bases. Trimming cost V 5 bases and J 4 bases; bases outside gene matches: 7. The CDR3 loop spans 13 amino acids. Per the germline V gene, CDR1 is SQVTM and CDR2 is ANQGSEA. CDR3 loop: CSVRRTGSYEQYF. The CDR3 bases are TGCAGCGTTCGTCGGACAGGGTCATACGAGCAGTACTTC.

The rearrangement uses TRBV19 and TRBJ2-1, with 8 bases that match TRBD2. The CDR3 extends over 14 amino acids. Germline V gene sequence: CDR1 LNHDA, CDR2 SQIVND (reference sequence). J gave up 7 bases and V 6 bases, and 8 bases lay outside the gene matches. The CDR3 DNA sequence: TGTGCCAGTAGGGATGGAATAGCGGGGAATGAGCAGTTCTTC. This encodes CASRDGIAGNEQFF. Supplemented by reference TRBV19 and TRBJ2-1, the full variable domain reads DGGITQSPKYLFRKEGQNVTLSCEQNLNHDAMYWYRQDPGQGLRLIYYSQIVNDFQKGDIAEGYSVSREKKESFPLTVTSAQKNPTAFYLCASRDGIAGNEQFFGPGTRLTVL.

The chain recombines TRBV27 with TRBJ1-1; D perhaps matches TRBD1 (5 bases). V was cut by 0 bases and J by 3 bases, with 17 bases left in between. This CDR3 region has 17 residues. Germline lookup yields CDR1 MNHEY and CDR2 SMNVEV (reference sequence). This CDR3 reads CASSLSSGAFGYTEAFF. CDR3 bases: TGTGCCAGCAGTTTATCGAGTGGGGCGTTTGGGTACACTGAAGCTTTCTTT.

V usage is TRBV30 and J usage is TRBJ1-5, with unresolved D. Per the germline V gene, CDR1 is GTSNPN and CDR2 is SVGIG (reference sequence). The ends were cut back, 0 bases at V and 0 bases at J, with 15 bases in the middle. The CDR3 is made up of 17 amino acids. Here the CDR3 reads CAWSVSNSLNSNQPQHF. For the CDR3, the DNA is TGTGCCTGGAGTGTATCGAACAGCCTAAATAGCAATCAGCCCCAGCATTTT. Combining the CDR3 with reference TRBV30 and TRBJ1-5 gives the whole variable domain SQTIHQWPATLVQPVGSPLSLECTVEGTSNPNLYWYRQAAGRGLQLLFYSVGIGQISSEVPQNLSASRPQDRQFILSSKKLLLSDSGFYLCAWSVSNSLNSNQPQHFGDGTRLSIL.

This CDR3 reads CATSRDRGPQPQHF. CDR3 nucleotide sequence: TGTGCCACCAGCCGGGACAGGGGGCCCCAGCCCCAGCATTTT. The J gene is TRBJ1-5, the V gene TRBV15; 12 positions agree with TRBD1. The CDR3 contains 14 residues. V was clipped by 5 bases and J by 7 bases; unmatched bases: 3. Looked up from germline, CDR1 is LNHNV and CDR2 is YYDKDF (reference sequence).

The CDR3 bases are TGTGCCAGCAGCTTAGCGGGGGGGAGTGATGAGCAGTTCTTC. Amino acid sequence: CASSLAGGSDEQFF. The chain joins TRBV7-2 to TRBJ2-1; 7 nucleotides agree with TRBD2. Germline trimming cut 0 bases from V and 8 bases from J; bases unmatched to any gene: 4. CDR1 is SGHTA, CDR2 FQGNSA, per germline. The CDR3 covers 14 residues.

The chain has TRBV13 and TRBJ1-4, with D hard to call. Germline V gene lookup returns CDR1 PRHDT and CDR2 FYEKMQ (reference sequence). With 6 bases removed from V and 15 bases from J, the gap between germline ends came to 14 bases. The CDR3 length is 11 residues. The CDR3 DNA sequence: TGTGCCAGCAGTTCGGGAGCTACGGTGTTTTTT. Its translation: CASSSGATVFF.

This clone appeared a single time. V is TRBV5-6 and J is TRBJ1-1; 8 positions agree with TRBD1. Trimming took 4 bases from V and 8 from J; bases not matched to a gene: 7. Per germline, CDR1 SGHDT and CDR2 YYEEEE. The CDR3 runs to 13 residues. CDR3 DNA: TGTGCCAGCAGCCCCCAATGGACAGGGGAAGCTTTCTTT. Residues: CASSPQWTGEAFF.

This rearrangement joins TRBV3-1 (or the pseudogene TRBV3-2) to TRBJ2-5, with 11 bases matching TRBD2. The CDR3 has 16 amino acids. V lost 5 bases and J lost 4; bases outside the gene matches: 9. Germline CDR1 reads LGHDT; CDR2 reads YNNKEL (reference sequence). CDR3 region: CASSSGTSGGRETQYF. CDR3 sequence (DNA): TGTGCCAGCAGCAGCGGGACTAGCGGAGGTCGAGAGACCCAGTACTTC.

V gene TRBV4-1 combines with J gene TRBJ2-5; TRBD2 aligns across 10 bases. CDR3 length equals 16 residues. Germline CDR1 reads MGHRA; CDR2 reads YSYEKL. J lost 5 bases, V lost 1 base, and 7 bases had no gene match. In DNA form, the CDR3 reads TGCGCCAGCAGCCAAGGTTGGAGCGGGGGGGCGGAGACCCAGTACTTC. The encoded protein is CASSQGWSGGAETQYF.

This chain connects TRBV27 to TRBJ2-1; no clear D. CDR1 and CDR2 from the germline V gene are MNHEY and SMNVEV (reference sequence). The CDR3 has 16 amino acids. Trimming took off 0 bases at V and 16 bases at J, with 25 bases between the two ends. The CDR3 region is CASSLSQAGPTAYCFF. CDR3 DNA sequence: TGTGCCAGCAGTTTATCTCAGGCTGGTCCCACCGCGTACTGTTTCTTC.

This clone was detected a few times. The V call is TRBV3-1 (or the pseudogene TRBV3-2), the J call TRBJ1-1, with a weak D call TRBD1 (6 bases). Trimming removed 5 bases at V and 1 base at J, with 11 bases between. Germline CDR1 and CDR2: LGHDT and YNNKEL (reference sequence). CDR3 length equals 14 residues. The CDR3 here is CASSLRTANTEAFF. DNA for the CDR3: TGTGCCAGCAGCTTAAGGACAGCGAACACTGAAGCTTTCTTT.

The chain has TRBV4-3 and TRBJ2-7; D possibly corresponds to TRBD2 (5 bases). The CDR3 has 16 amino acids. V was pared by 0 bases and J by 1 base, with 13 bases between. Germline V gene lookup returns CDR1 LGHNA and CDR2 YSLEER. The CDR3: CASSQEFVDSSYEQYF. CDR3 DNA: TGCGCCAGCAGCCAAGAGTTTGTGGACTCTTCCTACGAGCAGTACTTC.